Described below is a single T cell receptor beta chain sequence and its context. The data are from a study of graft-versus-host responses after intestinal transplantation. Whole-study context: Every recipient had anti-thymocyte globulin induction and roughly three years of tacrolimus plus steroids. The study, taken as a whole, reports: With peak circulating GvH clone levels came an association with early post-transplant HvG declines.

Germline lookup yields CDR1 MDHEN and CDR2 SYDVKM. The CDR3 sequence is 17 residues long. V lost 4 bases and J lost 3, with 20 bases in between. Method: immunoSEQ multiplex PCR; TCRdb's copy keeps in-frame clones and lacks some. The sample has 20,000 to 25,000 clones, 50% to 65% seen once; the top ten hold over 1%. The authors combined about 200,000 CFSE-labeled responder cells with about 200,000 irradiated, violet-dye-labeled stimulator cells in plates. The specimen was alloreactive CD4+ T cells from a mixed lymphocyte reaction culture, collected before intestinal transplant. Subset given: CFSE-low proliferating T cells sorted from approximately 6-day pre-transplant mixed lymphocyte reaction (GvH or HvG direction). The chain uses TRBV28 and TRBJ2-3; possibly TRBD2 for D (6 bases). The source is a human patient who received an intestinal transplant. In DNA, the CDR3 is TGTGCCAGCAGTTCCCCGACGGCGGGATATCGTACAGATACGCAGTATTTT. Protein sequence: CASSSPTAGYRTDTQYF.